This T cell receptor beta chain was recorded in a study of T cells in Graves' hyperthyroidism and ophthalmopathy. The V gene's germline CDR1 is MDHEN and CDR2 SYDVKM. There are 14 residues in the CDR3. Trimming stripped 6 bases from V and 2 bases from J, with 14 bases between. Using RNA transcripts as the source, TCR beta CDR3 regions were amplified. Carried out on the TCR CDR3, a first-round RT-PCR used the HTBI primer set. TCRdb independently ran MiXCR on the multiplex PCR reads; one entry per CDR3 protein. Altogether roughly 500,000 distinct CDR3 sequences are present, about 15% being singletons, with the ten largest covering more than 5%. This clonotype was detected ten times or more.

This receptor was identified in a woman aged 25 to 39 with Graves' hyperthyroidism that later progressed to Graves' ophthalmopathy. The chain has TRBV28 and TRBJ2-7; no clear D. The specimen sequenced was blood. The CDR3 DNA is TGTGCCAGCAGCTCGGGCAGGAGTACCTACGAGCAGTACTTC. This sequence encodes CASSSGRSTYEQYF.